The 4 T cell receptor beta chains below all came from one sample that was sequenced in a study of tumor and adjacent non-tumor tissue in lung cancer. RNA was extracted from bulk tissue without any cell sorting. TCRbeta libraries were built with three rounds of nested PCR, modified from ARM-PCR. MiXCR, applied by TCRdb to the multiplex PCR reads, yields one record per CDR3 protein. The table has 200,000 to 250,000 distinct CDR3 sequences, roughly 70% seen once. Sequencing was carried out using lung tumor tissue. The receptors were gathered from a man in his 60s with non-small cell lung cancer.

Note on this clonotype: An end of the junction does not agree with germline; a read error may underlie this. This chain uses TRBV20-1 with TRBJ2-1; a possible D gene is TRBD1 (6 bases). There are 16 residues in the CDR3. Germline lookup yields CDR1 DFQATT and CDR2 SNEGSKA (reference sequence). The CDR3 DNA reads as TGCAGAGCTAGGCCCCCGGGACATGGGCGCTCTAATGAGCAGTTCTTC. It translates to CRARPPGHGRSNEQFF.

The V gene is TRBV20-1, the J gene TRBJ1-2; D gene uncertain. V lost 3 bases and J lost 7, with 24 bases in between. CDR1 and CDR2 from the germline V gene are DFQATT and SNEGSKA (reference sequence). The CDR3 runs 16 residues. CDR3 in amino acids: CSARANQHGKGGGYTF. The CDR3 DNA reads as TGCAGTGCTAGGGCAAATCAACATGGAAAGGGTGGTGGCTACACCTTC.

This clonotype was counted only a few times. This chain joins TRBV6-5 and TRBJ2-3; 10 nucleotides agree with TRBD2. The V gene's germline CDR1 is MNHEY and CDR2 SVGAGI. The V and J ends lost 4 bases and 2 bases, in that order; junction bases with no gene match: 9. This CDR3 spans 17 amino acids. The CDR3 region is CASSFDFSGGSTDTQYF. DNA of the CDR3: TGTGCCAGCAGTTTCGACTTTAGCGGGGGGTCCACAGATACGCAGTATTTT.

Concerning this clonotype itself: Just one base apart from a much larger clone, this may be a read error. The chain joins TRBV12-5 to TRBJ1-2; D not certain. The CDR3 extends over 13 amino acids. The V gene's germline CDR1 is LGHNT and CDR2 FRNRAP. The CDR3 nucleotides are TGTGCTATCGAAGATGGAGAGGGTTTGGGCTGCACCTTC. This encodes CAIEDGEGLGCTF.